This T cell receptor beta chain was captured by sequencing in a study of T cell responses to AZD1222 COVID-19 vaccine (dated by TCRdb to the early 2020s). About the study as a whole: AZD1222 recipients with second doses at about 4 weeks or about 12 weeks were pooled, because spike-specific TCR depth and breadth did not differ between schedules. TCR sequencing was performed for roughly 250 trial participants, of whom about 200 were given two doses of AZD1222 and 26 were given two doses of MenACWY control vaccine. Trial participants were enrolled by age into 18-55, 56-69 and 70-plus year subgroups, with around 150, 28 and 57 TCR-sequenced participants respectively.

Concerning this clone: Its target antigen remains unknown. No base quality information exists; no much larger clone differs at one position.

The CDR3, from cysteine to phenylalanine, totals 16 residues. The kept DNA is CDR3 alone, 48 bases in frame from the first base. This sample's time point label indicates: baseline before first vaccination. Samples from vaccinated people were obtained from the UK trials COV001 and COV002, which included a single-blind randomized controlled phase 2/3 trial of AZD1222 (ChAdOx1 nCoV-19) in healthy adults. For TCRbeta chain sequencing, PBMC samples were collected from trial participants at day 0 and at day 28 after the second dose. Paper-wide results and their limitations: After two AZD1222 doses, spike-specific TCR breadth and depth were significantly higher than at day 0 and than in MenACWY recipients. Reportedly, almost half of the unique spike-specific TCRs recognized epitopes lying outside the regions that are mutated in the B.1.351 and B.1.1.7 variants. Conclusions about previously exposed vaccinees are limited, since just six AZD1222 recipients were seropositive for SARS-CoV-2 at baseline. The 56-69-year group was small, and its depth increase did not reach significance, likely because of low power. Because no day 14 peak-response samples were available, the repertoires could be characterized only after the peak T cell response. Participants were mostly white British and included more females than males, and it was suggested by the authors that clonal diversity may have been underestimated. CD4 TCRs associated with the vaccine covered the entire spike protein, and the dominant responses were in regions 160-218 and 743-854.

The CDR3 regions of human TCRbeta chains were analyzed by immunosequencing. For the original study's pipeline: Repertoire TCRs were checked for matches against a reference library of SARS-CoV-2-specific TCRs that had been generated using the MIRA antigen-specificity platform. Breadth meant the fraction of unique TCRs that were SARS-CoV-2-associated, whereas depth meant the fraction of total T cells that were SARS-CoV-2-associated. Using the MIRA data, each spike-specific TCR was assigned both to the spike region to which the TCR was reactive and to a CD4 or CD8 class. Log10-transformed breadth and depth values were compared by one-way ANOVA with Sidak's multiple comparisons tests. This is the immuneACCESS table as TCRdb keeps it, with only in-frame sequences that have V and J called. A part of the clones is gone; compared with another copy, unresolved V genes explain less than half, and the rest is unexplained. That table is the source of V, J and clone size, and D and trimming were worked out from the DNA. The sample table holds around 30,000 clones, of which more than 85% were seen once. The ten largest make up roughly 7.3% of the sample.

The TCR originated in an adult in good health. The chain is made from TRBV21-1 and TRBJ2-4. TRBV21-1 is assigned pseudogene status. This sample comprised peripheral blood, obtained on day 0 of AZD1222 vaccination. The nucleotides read TGTGCCAGCAGCAAAAGGGACCGGGTCACCAAAAACATTCAGTACTTC. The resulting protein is CASSKRDRVTKNIQYF.